The present T cell receptor beta chain was sequenced within a study of T cell repertoires in cytomegalovirus infection (dated by TCRdb to about 2019). As for the study more broadly: Alongside well-studied HLA-B-restricted epitopes, the peptide stimulations were aimed at recently identified HLA-C-restricted CMV epitopes, whose presentation resists viral immunomodulation. The HLA type of each donor mattered for the analysis, because public TCR beta signatures pointed to carriage of CMV infection along with the matching HLA type. The investigation overall reported the following: In both this cohort and an independent roughly 400-donor cohort, the cumulative frequency of public TCR beta family members distinguished carriers of CMV infection plus the relevant HLA type. The ex vivo response was dominated by HLA-C-restricted CMV-specific TCR beta clonotypes, and the single most frequent clonotype in two of eight donors was supplied by these HLA-C-restricted clonotypes.

The label giving this sample's treatment or condition can be read as: in vitro stimulation with specific CMV peptide epitopes to enrich CMV-specific T cells. This clonotype came up many times. The specificity of this receptor is unknown. No base-level quality is on record; no much larger clone is a single base apart. TCRdb lists the instrument as Illumina HiSeq 1500. TCRdb itself trimmed the public reads at Q25 with fastp, ran MiXCR and retained productive beta chains. Each record represents a unique CDR3 protein, reported with the most common genes and DNA among its rows. The table for this sample lists approximately 310,000 distinct CDR3 sequences; 25% of them were counted only once. Jointly, the top ten make up roughly 13% of the sample. The TCR comes from a human donor in good health (CMV status not recorded). Some clones in this sample may be carry-over from other donors' samples. This specimen consisted of cultured PBMCs, obtained from culture after CMV antigen stimulation.

The CDR3 amino acid sequence is: CASSPRGYTEAFF. In nucleotides, the sequence is TGTGCCAGCAGTCCCAGGGGGTACACTGAAGCTTTCTTT. The chain links TRBV6-2 or TRBV6-3 with TRBJ1-1, with 7 bases aligning to TRBD1. Inclusive of the bounding cysteine and phenylalanine, the CDR3 is 13 residues long. The CDR3 DNA has 39 bases and is translated from base 1. The germline V gene yields MNHEY for CDR1 and SVGEGT for CDR2. V is trimmed back by 5 bases and J by 3 bases, and the junction contains 3 bases that no gene match accounts for.